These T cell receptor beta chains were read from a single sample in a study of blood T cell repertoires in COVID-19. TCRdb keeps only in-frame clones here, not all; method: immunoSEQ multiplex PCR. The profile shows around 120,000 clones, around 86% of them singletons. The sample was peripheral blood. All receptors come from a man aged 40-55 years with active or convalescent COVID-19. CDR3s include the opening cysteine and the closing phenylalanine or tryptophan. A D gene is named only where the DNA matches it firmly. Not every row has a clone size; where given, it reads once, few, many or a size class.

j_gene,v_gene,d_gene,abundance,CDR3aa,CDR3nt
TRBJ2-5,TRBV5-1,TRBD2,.,CASSSPGLAGGPQETQYF,TGCGCCAGCAGCTCACCGGGACTAGCGGGGGGGCCGCAGGAGACCCAGTACTTC
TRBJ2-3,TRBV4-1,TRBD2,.,CASSQDPTSGGLGYRVTQYF,TGCGCCAGCAGCCAAGACCCGACTAGCGGGGGCCTGGGGTACCGTGTTACGCAGTATTTT
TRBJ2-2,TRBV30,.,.,CAWSVRGTPGTGELFF,TGTGCCTGGAGTGTCCGGGGGACTCCCGGCACCGGGGAGCTGTTTTTT
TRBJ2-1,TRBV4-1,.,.,CASSPSSRNNEQFF,TGCGCCAGCAGCCCAAGTAGTAGAAACAATGAGCAGTTCTTC
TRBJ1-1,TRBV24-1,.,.,CATSDEDSEKTEAFF,TGTGCCACCAGTGATGAGGACAGCGAGAAGACTGAAGCTTTCTTT
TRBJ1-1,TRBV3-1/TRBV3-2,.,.,CASSLQAVAFF,TGTGCCAGCAGCCTGCAAGCCGTCGCTTTCTTT
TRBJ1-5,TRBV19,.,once,CATLITGNSNQPQHF,TGTGCCACTTTAATAACAGGGAACAGCAATCAGCCCCAGCATTTT
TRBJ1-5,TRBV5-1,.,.,CASSYDGQLREPQHF,TGCGCCAGCAGCTATGATGGACAGCTTAGGGAGCCCCAGCATTTT
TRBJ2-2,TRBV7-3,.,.,CASSQKGVNTGELFF,TGTGCCAGCAGCCAAAAGGGAGTCAACACCGGGGAGCTGTTTTTT
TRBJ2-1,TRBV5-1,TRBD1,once,CASSLGQGLEEQFF,TGCGCCAGCAGCTTGGGACAGGGGCTGGAGGAGCAGTTCTTC
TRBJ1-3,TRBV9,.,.,CASSVAQANSGNTIYF,TGTGCCAGCAGCGTAGCACAGGCCAACTCTGGAAACACCATATATTTT
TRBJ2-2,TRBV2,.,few,CASTGRGFGELFF,TGTGCCAGCACCGGACGGGGATTCGGGGAGCTGTTTTTT
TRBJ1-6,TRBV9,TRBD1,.,CASSVAGTVGGSPLHF,TGTGCCAGCAGCGTAGCCGGGACAGTGGGTGGCTCACCCCTCCACTTT
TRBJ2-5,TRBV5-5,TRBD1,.,CASSRTGTGTGETQYF,TGTGCCAGCAGCAGGACCGGGACAGGGACTGGGGAGACCCAGTACTTC
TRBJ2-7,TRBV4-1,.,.,CASSQDSGQEQYF,TGCGCCAGCAGCCAAGATTCTGGGCAGGAGCAGTACTTC
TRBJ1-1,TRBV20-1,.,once,CSARGRTEAFF,TGCAGTGCTAGAGGGCGGACTGAAGCTTTCTTT
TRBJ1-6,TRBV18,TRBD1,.,CASSPQGATGNSPLHF,TGTGCCAGCTCACCCCAGGGGGCAACAGGGAATTCACCCCTCCACTTT
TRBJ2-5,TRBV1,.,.,CTSSRGGRGETQYF,TGCACCAGCAGCCGGGGCGGGCGGGGAGAGACCCAGTACTTC
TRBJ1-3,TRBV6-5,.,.,CASSYVQGSGNTIYF,TGTGCCAGCAGTTACGTACAGGGATCTGGAAACACCATATATTTT
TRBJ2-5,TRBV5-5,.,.,CASSLAGGQETQYF,TGTGCCAGCAGCTTGGCAGGGGGGCAAGAGACCCAGTACTTC
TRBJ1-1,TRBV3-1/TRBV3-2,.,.,CASSDHSYRPEAFF,TGTGCCAGCAGCGACCACTCGTACAGGCCTGAAGCTTTCTTT
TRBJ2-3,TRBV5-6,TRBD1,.,CASSFDRGTDTQYF,TGTGCCAGCAGCTTTGACAGGGGCACAGATACGCAGTATTTT
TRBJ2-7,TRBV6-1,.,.,CASSEALGAPYEQYF,TGTGCCAGCAGTGAAGCGCTTGGGGCCCCCTACGAGCAGTACTTC
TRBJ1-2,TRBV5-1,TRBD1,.,CASSQGQGTFEGYTF,TGCGCCAGCAGCCAGGGACAGGGTACGTTCGAAGGCTACACCTTC
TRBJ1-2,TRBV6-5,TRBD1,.,CASKITGQGAEGYTF,TGTGCCAGCAAAATCACGGGACAGGGGGCGGAAGGCTACACCTTC
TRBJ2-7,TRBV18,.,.,CASSPLDNSYEQYF,TGTGCCAGCTCACCATTGGACAACTCCTACGAGCAGTACTTC
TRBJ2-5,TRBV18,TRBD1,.,CASSVRRAGTGEETQYF,TGTGCCAGCTCCGTCCGCAGGGCCGGGACAGGTGAAGAGACCCAGTACTTC
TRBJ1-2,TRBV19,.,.,CASSTEQLPYGYTF,TGTGCCAGTAGTACCGAACAACTACCCTATGGCTACACCTTC
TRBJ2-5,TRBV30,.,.,CAWSLVAETQYF,TGTGCCTGGAGTCTGGTAGCGGAGACCCAGTACTTC
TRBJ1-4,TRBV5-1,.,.,CASSPPGDTEKLFF,TGCGCCAGCAGCCCCCCCGGGGACACCGAAAAACTGTTTTTT